This T cell receptor (beta chain) was sequenced during a study of T cell clones after liver transplantation. Overall study: In this trial, immunosuppression withdrawal was attempted within 2 years of liver transplant.

Germline CDR1 SGHTA, CDR2 FQGNSA. This CDR3 is 15 amino acids long. J gave up 4 bases and V 1 base, and 6 bases lay outside the gene matches. The data were produced by immunoSEQ multiplex PCR, yet TCRdb's version contains in-frame clones alone and is incomplete. The profile shows 80,000 or so clones, about 84% of them singletons. In its sample, this clone was seen once. This clonotype originated in a human patient who received a liver transplant. The graft donor may account for some of the T cells. The chain joins TRBV7-2 to TRBJ2-5, with 7 bases matching TRBD2. The sequencing used CD4+ T cells from blood, collected 45 to 47 months after liver transplant. This chain's CDR3 is CASSLGVTSIETQYF. The CDR3 nucleotides read TGTGCCAGCAGCTTAGGGGTGACTAGCATAGAGACCCAGTACTTC.